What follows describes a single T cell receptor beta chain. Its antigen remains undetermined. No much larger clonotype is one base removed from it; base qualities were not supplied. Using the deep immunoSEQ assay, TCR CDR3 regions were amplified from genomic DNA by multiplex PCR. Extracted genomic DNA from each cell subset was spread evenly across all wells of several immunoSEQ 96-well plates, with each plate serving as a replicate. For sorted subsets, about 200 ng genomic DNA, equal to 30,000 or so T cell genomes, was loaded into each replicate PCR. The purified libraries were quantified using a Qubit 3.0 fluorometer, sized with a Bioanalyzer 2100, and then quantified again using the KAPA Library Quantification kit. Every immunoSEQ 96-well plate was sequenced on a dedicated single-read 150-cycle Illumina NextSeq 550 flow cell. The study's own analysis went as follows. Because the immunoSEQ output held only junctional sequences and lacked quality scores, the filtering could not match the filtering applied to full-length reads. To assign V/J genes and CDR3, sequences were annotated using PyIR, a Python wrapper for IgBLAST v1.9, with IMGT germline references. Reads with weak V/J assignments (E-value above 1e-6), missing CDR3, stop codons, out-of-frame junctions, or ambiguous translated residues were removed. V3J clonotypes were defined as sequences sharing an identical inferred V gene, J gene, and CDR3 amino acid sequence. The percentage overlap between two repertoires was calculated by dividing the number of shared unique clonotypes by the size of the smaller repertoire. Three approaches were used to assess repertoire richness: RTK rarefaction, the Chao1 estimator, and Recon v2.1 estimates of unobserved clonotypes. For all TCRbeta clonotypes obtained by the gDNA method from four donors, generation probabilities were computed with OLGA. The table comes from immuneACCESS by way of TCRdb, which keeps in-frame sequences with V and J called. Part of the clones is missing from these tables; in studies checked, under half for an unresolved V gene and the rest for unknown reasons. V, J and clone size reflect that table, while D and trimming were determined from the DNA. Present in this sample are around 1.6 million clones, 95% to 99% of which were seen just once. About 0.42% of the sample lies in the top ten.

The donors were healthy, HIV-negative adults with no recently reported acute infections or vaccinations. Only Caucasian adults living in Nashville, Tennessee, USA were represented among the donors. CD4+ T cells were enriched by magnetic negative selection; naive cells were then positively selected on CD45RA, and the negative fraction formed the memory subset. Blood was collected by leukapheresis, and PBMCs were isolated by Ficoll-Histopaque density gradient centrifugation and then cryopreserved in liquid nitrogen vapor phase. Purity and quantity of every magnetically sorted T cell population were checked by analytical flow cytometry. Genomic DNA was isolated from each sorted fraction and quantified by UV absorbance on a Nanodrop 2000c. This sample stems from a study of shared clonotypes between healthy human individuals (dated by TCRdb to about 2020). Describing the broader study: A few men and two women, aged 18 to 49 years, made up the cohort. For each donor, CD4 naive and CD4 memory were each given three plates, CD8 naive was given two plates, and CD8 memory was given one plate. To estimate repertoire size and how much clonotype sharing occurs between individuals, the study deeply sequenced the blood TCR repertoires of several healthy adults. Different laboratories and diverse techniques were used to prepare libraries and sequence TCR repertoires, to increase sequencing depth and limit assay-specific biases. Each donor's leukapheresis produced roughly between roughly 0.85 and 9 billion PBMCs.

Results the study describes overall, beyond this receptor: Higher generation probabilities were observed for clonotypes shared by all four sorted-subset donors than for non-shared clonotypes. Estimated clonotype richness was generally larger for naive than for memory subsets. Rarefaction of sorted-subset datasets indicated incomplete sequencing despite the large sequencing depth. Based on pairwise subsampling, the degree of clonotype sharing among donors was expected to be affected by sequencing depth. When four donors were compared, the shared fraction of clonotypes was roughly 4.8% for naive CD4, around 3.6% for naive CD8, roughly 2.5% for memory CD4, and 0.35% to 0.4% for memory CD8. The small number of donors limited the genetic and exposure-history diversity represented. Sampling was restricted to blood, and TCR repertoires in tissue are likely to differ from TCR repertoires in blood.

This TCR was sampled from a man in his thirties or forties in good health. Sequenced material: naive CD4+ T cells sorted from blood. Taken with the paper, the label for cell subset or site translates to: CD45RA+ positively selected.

The nucleotides are TGTGCCAGCAGTGAGCAGGGGACAACGAACACCGGGGAGCTGTTTTTT. It translates as CASSEQGTTNTGELFF. The chain is encoded by TRBV6-4 joined to TRBJ2-2, with TRBD1 as a weak D call on 6 bases. Reading the germline V gene gives CDR1 MRHNA and CDR2 SNTAGT. Measured from the cysteine to the phenylalanine, the CDR3 is 16 residues long. Only CDR3 DNA remains: 48 bases, in frame from the first base. A distance of 11 bases separates the germline ends of V and J, which lose 3 bases and 0 bases respectively.